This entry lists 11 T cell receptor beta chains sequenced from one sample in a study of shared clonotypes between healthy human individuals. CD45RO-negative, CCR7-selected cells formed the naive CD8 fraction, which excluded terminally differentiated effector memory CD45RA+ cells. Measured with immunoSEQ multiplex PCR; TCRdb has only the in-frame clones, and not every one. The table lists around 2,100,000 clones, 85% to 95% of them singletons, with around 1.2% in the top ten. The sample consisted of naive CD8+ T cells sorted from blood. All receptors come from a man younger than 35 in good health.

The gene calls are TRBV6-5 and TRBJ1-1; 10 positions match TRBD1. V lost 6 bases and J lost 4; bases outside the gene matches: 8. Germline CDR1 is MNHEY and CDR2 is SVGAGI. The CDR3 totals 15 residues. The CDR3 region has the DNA TGTGCCAGCAGCCCCGGGACAGGGGCCGGCACTGAAGCTTTCTTT. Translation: CASSPGTGAGTEAFF.

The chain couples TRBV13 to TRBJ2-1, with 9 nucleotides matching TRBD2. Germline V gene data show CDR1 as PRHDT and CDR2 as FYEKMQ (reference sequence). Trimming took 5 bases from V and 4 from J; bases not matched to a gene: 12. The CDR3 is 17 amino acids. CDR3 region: CASSPEGRGGVYNEQFF. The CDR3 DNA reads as TGTGCCAGCAGCCCGGAGGGGCGGGGGGGCGTATACAATGAGCAGTTCTTC.

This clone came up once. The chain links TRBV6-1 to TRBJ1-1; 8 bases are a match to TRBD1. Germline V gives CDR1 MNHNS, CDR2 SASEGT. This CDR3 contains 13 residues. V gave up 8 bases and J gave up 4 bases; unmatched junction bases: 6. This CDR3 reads CASQTGGITEAFF. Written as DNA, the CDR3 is TGTGCCAGCCAAACAGGGGGTATCACTGAAGCTTTCTTT.

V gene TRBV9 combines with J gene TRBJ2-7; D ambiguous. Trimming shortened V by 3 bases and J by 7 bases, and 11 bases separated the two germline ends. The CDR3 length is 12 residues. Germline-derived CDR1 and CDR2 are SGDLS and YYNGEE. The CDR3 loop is CASSGLSGEQYF. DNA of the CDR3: TGTGCCAGCAGCGGCCTCTCTGGGGAGCAGTACTTC.

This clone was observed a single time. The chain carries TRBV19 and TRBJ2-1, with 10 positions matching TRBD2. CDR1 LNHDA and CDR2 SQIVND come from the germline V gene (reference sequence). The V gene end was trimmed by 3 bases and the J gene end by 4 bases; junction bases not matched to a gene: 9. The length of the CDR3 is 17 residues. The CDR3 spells CASSINLAGVVYNEQFF. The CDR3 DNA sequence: TGTGCCAGTAGTATTAACCTAGCGGGAGTAGTATACAATGAGCAGTTCTTC.

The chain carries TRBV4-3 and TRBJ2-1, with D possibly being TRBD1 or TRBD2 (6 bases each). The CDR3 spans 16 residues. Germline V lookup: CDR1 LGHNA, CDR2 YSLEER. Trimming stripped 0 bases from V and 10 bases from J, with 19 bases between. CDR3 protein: CASSQDRGAGIQEQFF. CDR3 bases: TGCGCCAGCAGCCAAGATAGGGGGGCAGGGATACAGGAGCAGTTCTTC.

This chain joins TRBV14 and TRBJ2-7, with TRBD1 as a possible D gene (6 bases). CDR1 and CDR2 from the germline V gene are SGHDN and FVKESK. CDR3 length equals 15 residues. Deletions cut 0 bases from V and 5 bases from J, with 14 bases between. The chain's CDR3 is CASSQEQGQFDEQYF. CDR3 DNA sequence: TGTGCCAGCAGCCAAGAACAGGGCCAGTTCGACGAGCAGTACTTC.

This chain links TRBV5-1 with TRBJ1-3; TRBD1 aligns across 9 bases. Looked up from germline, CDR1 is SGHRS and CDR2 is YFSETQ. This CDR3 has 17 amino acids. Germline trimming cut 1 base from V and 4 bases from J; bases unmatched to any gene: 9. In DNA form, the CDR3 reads TGCGCCAGCAGCTTGCTTCCGGGACAGGGTGCCGGAAACACCATATATTTT. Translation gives CASSLLPGQGAGNTIYF.

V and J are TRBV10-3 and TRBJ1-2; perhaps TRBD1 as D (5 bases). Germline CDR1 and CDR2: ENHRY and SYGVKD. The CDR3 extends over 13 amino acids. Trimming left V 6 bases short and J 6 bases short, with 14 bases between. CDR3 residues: CAIRLGVVDGYTF. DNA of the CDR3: TGTGCCATCAGACTGGGGGTTGTGGATGGCTACACCTTC.

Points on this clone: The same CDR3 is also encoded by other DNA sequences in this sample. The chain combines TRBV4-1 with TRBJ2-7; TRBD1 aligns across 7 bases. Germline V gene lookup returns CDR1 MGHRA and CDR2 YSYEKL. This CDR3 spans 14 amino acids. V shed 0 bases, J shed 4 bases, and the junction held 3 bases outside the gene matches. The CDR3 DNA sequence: TGCGCCAGCAGCCAAGAAAGGGGGCTATACGAGCAGTACTTC. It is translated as CASSQERGLYEQYF.

The CDR3 spells CASSVGVTSTDTQYF. The CDR3, as DNA: TGTGCCAGCAGTGTTGGAGTGACTTCCACAGATACGCAGTATTTT. V and J are TRBV27 and TRBJ2-3; D is unclear. Deletions cut 5 bases from V and 2 bases from J, with 14 bases between. CDR3 length: 15 residues. Germline CDR1 MNHEY, CDR2 SMNVEV (reference sequence).